Below are 8 T cell receptor beta chains sequenced from a single sample in a study of blood T cell repertoires in COVID-19. The data were produced by immunoSEQ multiplex PCR, yet TCRdb's version contains in-frame clones alone and is incomplete. The sample lists around 470,000 clones, less than 95% occurring once. The sequencing sample was made of PBMCs or T cells enriched from blood (not recorded which). These receptor sequences come from a man younger than 35 who had recovered from COVID-19.

This chain links TRBV9 with TRBJ2-1, with D possibly TRBD1 on 5 matching bases. Germline V gene data show CDR1 as SGDLS and CDR2 as YYNGEE. Between the trimmed V and J ends, which lost 0 bases and 8 bases, there was a span of 9 bases. The CDR3 consists of 13 residues. In nucleotides, the CDR3 is TGTGCCAGCAGCGTAGGACAGTTAGATGAGCAGTTCTTC. It is translated as CASSVGQLDEQFF.

The rearrangement uses TRBV4-2 and TRBJ2-3, with D possibly matching TRBD2 (6 bases). CDR1 and CDR2 from the germline V gene are LGHNA and YNFKEQ. The V end was cut by 4 bases, the J end by 5 bases, with 16 bases between. The CDR3 length is 15 residues. The CDR3 here is CASSLEGTRRDTQYF. Here the CDR3 DNA reads TGTGCCAGCAGCCTAGAAGGGACTCGGAGAGATACGCAGTATTTT.

The chain uses TRBV20-1 and TRBJ1-2; D may be TRBD1 (5 bases). The CDR3 spans 13 residues. Germline CDR1 and CDR2: DFQATT and SNEGSKA (reference sequence). Trimming stripped 3 bases from V and 2 bases from J, with 10 bases between. This chain's CDR3 is CSASSGGNYGYTF. The CDR3 coding sequence is TGCAGTGCTAGTTCCGGGGGGAACTATGGCTACACCTTC.

The gene calls are TRBV11-3 and TRBJ1-1; 7 bases are shared with TRBD1. The V gene end was trimmed by 5 bases and the J gene end by 0 bases; junction bases not matched to a gene: 9. There are 16 residues in the CDR3. Germline lookup yields CDR1 SGHNT and CDR2 YENEEA. As DNA, the CDR3 is TGTGCCAGCAGCACCCTACAGGGGCCTATGAACACTGAAGCTTTCTTT. This codes for CASSTLQGPMNTEAFF.

The chain combines TRBV21-1 with TRBJ2-7; the table's D gene call, TRBD1, was not cross checked with the DNA. TRBV21-1 is marked as a pseudogene. This CDR3 contains 16 residues. The CDR3 protein is CASSTPREIGDYEQYF. The CDR3, as DNA: TGTGCCAGCAGCACCCCCAGGGAAATCGGTGACTACGAGCAGTACTTC.

This chain connects TRBV14 to TRBJ1-6, with 7 positions matching TRBD1. Germline CDR1 reads SGHDN; CDR2 reads FVKESK. Germline trimming cut 4 bases from V and 4 bases from J; bases unmatched to any gene: 4. The CDR3 consists of 15 residues. The CDR3 nucleotides are TGTGCCAGCAGCCCCGGGACAGCGTATAATTCACCCCTCCACTTT. This codes for CASSPGTAYNSPLHF.

The chain recombines TRBV9 with TRBJ2-2, with TRBD2 as a possible D gene (5 bases). The CDR3 is 16 amino acids. Germline V gene sequence: CDR1 SGDLS, CDR2 YYNGEE. Trimming left V 3 bases short and J 3 bases short, with 15 bases between. The CDR3 here is CASSAGVAEYTGELFF. CDR3 nucleotides: TGTGCCAGCAGCGCCGGGGTGGCGGAATACACCGGGGAGCTGTTTTTT. Full variable domain (remainder filled in from reference TRBV9 and TRBJ2-2): DSGVTQTPKHLITATGQRVTLRCSPRSGDLSVYWYQQSLDQGLQFLIQYYNGEERAKGNILERFSAQQFPDLHSELNLSSLELGDSALYFCASSAGVAEYTGELFFGEGSRLTVL.

V is TRBV2 and J is TRBJ1-5; D ambiguous. Trimming left V 8 bases short and J 0 bases short, with 11 bases between. Germline CDR1 reads SNHLY; CDR2 reads FYNNEI. CDR3 length: 14 residues. The CDR3 DNA is TGTGCCAGCGGGAATGAGGGTAGCAATCAGCCCCAGCATTTT. Protein: CASGNEGSNQPQHF.